This TCR beta chain comes out of a study of cytomegalovirus exposure and HLA in healthy donors. At the level of the study: Earlier work reported 100 million to 130 million unique TCR beta sequences from some 170 million T cells. General study results and limits: Most TCR beta V segments were productive about 90% or about 30% of the time in an earlier analysis.

This clone was counted a single time. Its antigen is still unknown. A read error may produce the germline difference seen at one junction end. In germline, CDR1 is LNHDA, CDR2 SQIVND (reference sequence). CDR3 length: 16 amino acids. In the PCR, 60 Vbeta and 13 Jbeta primers were used. Some clones are missing from TCRdb's copy, which holds only in-frame ones; the method was immunoSEQ multiplex PCR. The sample carries some 140,000 clones, over 60% recorded once. The sequenced sample consisted of PBMCs. The receptor comes from a male donor in good health and CMV-seropositive. This chain uses TRBV19 with TRBJ2-6; maybe TRBD1 (6 bases). CDR3 protein: CASSLGGRSGVNVLTF. For the CDR3, the DNA is TGTGCCAGTAGCCTTGGGGGCCGCTCTGGGGTCAACGTCCTGACTTTC. Full variable domain (remainder filled in from reference TRBV19 and TRBJ2-6): DGGITQSPKYLFRKEGQNVTLSCEQNLNHDAMYWYRQDPGQGLRLIYYSQIVNDFQKGDIAEGYSVSREKKESFPLTVTSAQKNPTAFYLCASSLGGRSGVNVLTFGAGSRLTVL.